This T cell receptor beta chain was recovered during a study of control samples from healthy donors and cancer patients. Some clones are missing from TCRdb's copy, which holds only in-frame ones; the method was immunoSEQ multiplex PCR. The sample has 120,000 or so clones, approximately 92% seen once. From germline, CDR1 is MNHEY and CDR2 SVGAGI. V shed 0 bases, J shed 3 bases, and the junction held 4 bases outside the gene matches. The CDR3 consists of 16 residues. The TCR sequence derives from a man between 18 and 35 years old in good health. V usage is TRBV6-5 and J usage is TRBJ2-2; 7 positions match TRBD1. Sequenced sample: blood. CDR3 in amino acids: CASSYSPGQDTGELFF. The CDR3, as DNA: TGTGCCAGCAGTTACTCCCCCGGACAGGACACCGGGGAGCTGTTTTTT.